This T cell receptor (beta chain) was recorded in a study of metastatic and nonmetastatic thyroid tumors. Study details: Repertoires were compared across blood and tumor or nodule tissue from malignant and benign thyroid patients.

This clone was detected ten times or more. Its antigen is unidentified. Patients underwent thyroid surgery, and none had received any treatment before it. Findings and limits, study-wide: Malignant thyroid tumors reportedly had TCR beta diversity that was significantly higher than in benign nodules, in blood and tumor.

In the source study's methods: Clinicopathological groups of papillary thyroid cancer showed CDR3 differences that were used to build a distant-metastasis classifier. TCRdb re-analyzed the PCR reads using MiXCR. TCRdb's processing, not the study's, gives the V and J calls here. This repertoire shows about 45,000 clones, roughly 4% found once; its top ten account for 7.5% to 10%. Trimming removed 0 bases from V and 0 bases from J, with 9 bases in between. Germline CDR1 reads MNHEY; CDR2 reads SVGEGT. CDR3 length equals 15 residues. Specimen: blood. The TCR sequence derives from a female donor with papillary thyroid cancer or a benign thyroid nodule (not recorded which). Some clones in this sample may be carry-over from other donors' samples. The V call is TRBV6-2 or TRBV6-3, the J call TRBJ2-7; D uncertain. The CDR3 DNA reads as TGTGCCAGCAGTTACTCAGGGTCCTCCTCCTACGAGCAGTACTTC. It codes for CASSYSGSSSYEQYF.